Following are 23 T cell receptor beta chains from one sample sequenced in a study of T cell changes during pregnancy in multiple sclerosis. Sequencing was performed with immunoSEQ multiplex PCR; in TCRdb, only in-frame clones are kept and a portion is missing. The sample contains about 69,000 clones, around 85% of which appear only once. The specimen comprised peripheral blood, sampled before pregnancy. These receptors were collected from a female donor with multiple sclerosis, enrolled in a pregnancy study.

V gene TRBV11-2 combines with J gene TRBJ1-1, with 10 bases aligning to TRBD1. Germline V gene data show CDR1 as SGHAT and CDR2 as FQNNGV. V was pared by 7 bases and J by 1 base, with 3 bases of the junction left unmatched. The CDR3 totals 14 residues. CDR3 protein: CASTGQGGNTEAFF. The CDR3 DNA reads as TGTGCCAGCACTGGACAGGGGGGGAACACTGAAGCTTTCTTT.

The rearrangement joins TRBV19 to TRBJ1-2; TRBD1 is a possible D gene (5 bases). The CDR3 contains 16 residues. V was trimmed by 1 base and J by 10 bases, leaving 22 bases between them. CDR1 and CDR2 from the germline V gene are LNHDA and SQIVND (reference sequence). CDR3 in DNA: TGTGCCAGTAGTATAGGGCAGGGCTTGGGGCTCGAGGCCTACACCTTC. Translated, it gives CASSIGQGLGLEAYTF.

The V and J genes are TRBV5-1 and TRBJ1-1, with 9 bases that match TRBD1. The CDR3 totals 14 residues. CDR1 SGHRS and CDR2 YFSETQ come from the germline V gene. Trimming removed 7 bases from V and 3 bases from J; junction bases left unmatched: 7. The DNA of the CDR3 is TGCGCCAGCTTAGCGGGACAGGGAGACACTGAAGCTTTCTTT. This codes for CASLAGQGDTEAFF.

J is TRBJ2-3 and V is TRBV2; 14 bases align to TRBD2. The CDR3 is made up of 16 amino acids. Germline CDR1 reads SNHLY; CDR2 reads FYNNEI. Trimming removed 6 bases from V and 2 bases from J; junction bases left unmatched: 4. The CDR3 protein is CASSRLAGGFTDTQYF. DNA for the CDR3: TGTGCCAGCAGCCGACTAGCGGGAGGGTTCACAGATACGCAGTATTTT. The whole variable domain, remainder taken from reference TRBV2 and TRBJ2-3, is EPEVTQTPSHQVTQMGQEVILRCVPISNHLYFYWYRQILGQKVEFLVSFYNNEISEKSEIFDDQFSVERPDGSNFTLKIRSTKLEDSAMYFCASSRLAGGFTDTQYFGPGTRLTVL.

The chain uses TRBV6-1 and TRBJ2-1; D might be TRBD1 (5 bases). The germline V gene has CDR1 MNHNS and CDR2 SASEGT. The CDR3 length is 14 residues. Trimming stripped 5 bases from V and 6 bases from J, with 14 bases between. This chain's CDR3 is CASSLTATSNEQFF. The DNA for the CDR3 is TGTGCCAGCAGTTTGACAGCCACCTCCAATGAGCAGTTCTTC.

J is TRBJ1-6 and V is TRBV6-1, with D unclear. Trimming took 4 bases from V and 7 from J, leaving 14 bases between them. Germline V lookup: CDR1 MNHNS, CDR2 SASEGT. The CDR3 has 15 residues. CDR3 bases: TGTGCCAGCAGTGTTCTTGAGTCGTCGAATTCACCCCTCCACTTT. Its translation is CASSVLESSNSPLHF.

In DNA, the CDR3 is TGTGCCAGCAGCTACCTTTCCGGGGGACTAGCGGGGGACAATGAGCAGTTCTTC. Protein product: CASSYLSGGLAGDNEQFF. This sequence joins TRBV11-2 and TRBJ2-1; TRBD2 matches 14 bases. There are 18 residues in the CDR3. Germline-derived CDR1 and CDR2 are SGHAT and FQNNGV. Trimming at V came to 4 bases and at J to 5 bases, leaving 10 bases not matched to a gene.

The chain recombines TRBV5-4 with TRBJ2-2, with D perhaps matching TRBD2 (6 bases). The CDR3 runs to 14 residues. V lost 0 bases and J lost 6, with 9 bases in between. CDR1 is SGHNT, CDR2 YYREEE, per germline (reference sequence). The CDR3 is CASSLGTSPGELFF. CDR3 in DNA: TGTGCCAGCAGCTTGGGAACTAGCCCCGGGGAGCTGTTTTTT.

The gene calls are TRBV11-2 and TRBJ2-7; 10 bases map to TRBD2. This CDR3 contains 15 residues. Germline lookup yields CDR1 SGHAT and CDR2 FQNNGV. The trim removed 4 bases at V and 4 bases at J, leaving 7 bases unmatched. The CDR3 nucleotides read TGTGCCAGCAGCTCGATAGCGGGAGGCAAGTACGAGCAGTACTTC. Residues: CASSSIAGGKYEQYF.

The gene calls are TRBV7-9 and TRBJ1-4; D ambiguous. Trimming took 5 bases from V and 7 from J, leaving 11 bases between them. The CDR3 consists of 13 residues. The germline gives CDR1 SEHNR, CDR2 FQNEAQ (reference sequence). CDR3 nucleotides: TGTGCCAGCAGCCCGCCAACGGGTGAAAAACTGTTTTTT. Its protein product is CASSPPTGEKLFF.

This clone was counted once. The rearrangement links TRBV7-9 to TRBJ1-1; the D gene is possibly TRBD1 (5 bases). From germline, CDR1 is SEHNR and CDR2 FQNEAQ (reference sequence). V lost 0 bases, J lost 5 bases, and 13 bases lay in between. There are 15 residues in the CDR3. This chain's CDR3 is CASSLAQGATTEAFF. As DNA, the CDR3 is TGTGCCAGCAGCTTAGCGCAAGGGGCGACGACTGAAGCTTTCTTT.

The chain joins TRBV7-9 to TRBJ1-1, with unresolved D. With 6 bases removed from V and 5 bases from J, the gap between germline ends came to 10 bases. Germline lookup yields CDR1 SEHNR and CDR2 FQNEAQ (reference sequence). CDR3 length: 12 amino acids. The CDR3 region has the DNA TGTGCCAGCAGGGTGGACTGGACTGAAGCTTTCTTT. Translated, it gives CASRVDWTEAFF. Looking up the rest from reference TRBV7-9 and TRBJ1-1 gives the full variable domain: DTGVSQNPRHKITKRGQNVTFRCDPISEHNRLYWYRQTLGQGPEFLTYFQNEAQLEKSRLLSDRFSAERPKGSFSTLEIQRTEQGDSAMYLCASRVDWTEAFFGQGTRLTVV.

J is TRBJ2-3 and V is TRBV4-2; 9 bases match TRBD1. CDR3 size: 15 residues. After removal of 1 base from V and 3 bases from J, the junction contained 2 bases not matched to a gene. Germline-derived CDR1 and CDR2 are LGHNA and YNFKEQ. The CDR3 DNA sequence: TGTGCCAGCAGCCAAGGGACAGGGGTTACAGATACGCAGTATTTT. The encoded protein is CASSQGTGVTDTQYF.

The chain couples TRBV5-1 to TRBJ1-4; 9 nucleotides line up with TRBD1. Trimming cost V 0 bases and J 7 bases; bases outside gene matches: 4. The CDR3 runs 15 residues. Germline loops: CDR1 SGHRS, CDR2 YFSETQ. This CDR3 reads CASSLEGQGVEKLFF. The CDR3 DNA follows: TGCGCCAGCAGCTTGGAGGGACAGGGAGTTGAAAAACTGTTTTTT. Variable domain in full (rest from reference TRBV5-1 and TRBJ1-4): KAGVTQTPRYLIKTRGQQVTLSCSPISGHRSVSWYQQTPGQGLQFLFEYFSETQRNKGNFPGRFSGRQFSNSRSEMNVSTLELGDSALYLCASSLEGQGVEKLFFGSGTQLSVL.

The rearrangement joins TRBV19 to TRBJ2-1; perhaps TRBD1 as D (6 bases). The CDR3 totals 16 residues. Trimming pared 5 bases from V and 8 bases from J, leaving 22 bases between. The germline V gene has CDR1 LNHDA and CDR2 SQIVND (reference sequence). CDR3 bases: TGTGCCAGTAGTCCACGGACAGCAGAAATAAGGGATGAGCAGTTCTTC. Protein product: CASSPRTAEIRDEQFF. The variable domain in full, completed from reference TRBV19 and TRBJ2-1, reads DGGITQSPKYLFRKEGQNVTLSCEQNLNHDAMYWYRQDPGQGLRLIYYSQIVNDFQKGDIAEGYSVSREKKESFPLTVTSAQKNPTAFYLCASSPRTAEIRDEQFFGPGTRLTVL.

V gene TRBV9 combines with J gene TRBJ1-3; D is uncertain. This CDR3 is built from 16 residues. V lost 0 bases to trimming and J lost 0 bases, with 10 bases between them. Germline-derived CDR1 and CDR2 are SGDLS and YYNGEE. CDR3 amino acids: CASSVAPPSSGNTIYF. The CDR3 DNA sequence: TGTGCCAGCAGCGTAGCCCCACCGAGCTCTGGAAACACCATATATTTT. Using reference TRBV9 and TRBJ1-3 for the parts outside the CDR3, the full variable domain is DSGVTQTPKHLITATGQRVTLRCSPRSGDLSVYWYQQSLDQGLQFLIQYYNGEERAKGNILERFSAQQFPDLHSELNLSSLELGDSALYFCASSVAPPSSGNTIYFGEGSWLTVV.

The CDR3 DNA sequence: TGTGCCAGTAGTATAGGGGACAGAGCTAACTATGGCTACACCTTC. It specifies CASSIGDRANYGYTF. This chain joins TRBV19 and TRBJ1-2; 7 bases are shared with TRBD1. The CDR3 runs 15 residues. V lost 1 base to trimming and J lost 0 bases; unmatched junction nucleotides: 2. In germline, CDR1 is LNHDA, CDR2 SQIVND (reference sequence).

The chain recombines TRBV28 with TRBJ1-5; no clear D. The V and J ends lost 4 bases and 2 bases respectively, with 15 bases between them. The CDR3 covers 16 residues. CDR1 is MDHEN, CDR2 SYDVKM, per germline. The CDR3 is CASSSGRRERNQPQHF. The CDR3 DNA follows: TGTGCCAGCAGTTCTGGACGGAGGGAGCGCAATCAGCCCCAGCATTTT.

The V and J genes are TRBV7-3 and TRBJ2-2; D unclear. V was pared by 5 bases and J by 7 bases, with 8 bases between. Per the germline V gene, CDR1 is SGHTA and CDR2 is FQGTGA. The length of the CDR3 is 12 residues. The CDR3 coding sequence is TGTGCCAGCAGCCTGAGGAGCGGGGAGCTGTTTTTT. This codes for CASSLRSGELFF. The entire variable domain, with the rest obtained from reference TRBV7-3 and TRBJ2-2, is as follows: GAGVSQTPSNKVTEKGKYVELRCDPISGHTALYWYRQSLGQGPEFLIYFQGTGAADDSGLPNDRFFAVRPEGSVSTLKIQRTERGDSAVYLCASSLRSGELFFGEGSRLTVL.

The chain links TRBV11-3 to TRBJ2-7; TRBD1 matches at 8 bases. Germline trimming cut 5 bases from V and 2 bases from J; bases unmatched to any gene: 8. CDR3 length equals 15 residues. Germline V lookup: CDR1 SGHNT, CDR2 YENEEA. CDR3 amino acids: CASSPTDRAPYEQYF. The CDR3 DNA follows: TGTGCCAGCAGCCCTACGGACAGGGCCCCCTACGAGCAGTACTTC.

The rearrangement uses TRBV7-9 and TRBJ2-1; possible D gene TRBD2, 5 bases. In germline, CDR1 is SEHNR, CDR2 FQNEAQ (reference sequence). The germline V and J ends were trimmed by 7 bases and 3 bases, with 19 bases remaining between them. The CDR3 totals 16 residues. In DNA, the CDR3 is TGTGCCAGCACCGAAACTGAGGGCCGGGACTACAATGAGCAGTTCTTC. Its protein is CASTETEGRDYNEQFF.

The chain couples TRBV10-2 to TRBJ1-1, with D unresolved. Germline V gives CDR1 WSHSY, CDR2 SAAADI. Trimming took 7 bases from V and 1 from J, leaving 7 bases between them. CDR3 length equals 12 residues. The CDR3 sequence is CASTWRNTEAFF. CDR3 sequence (DNA): TGCGCCAGCACCTGGAGGAACACTGAAGCTTTCTTT.

The rearrangement joins TRBV19 to TRBJ1-5; D unresolved. There are 15 residues in the CDR3. Trimming took 5 bases from V and 0 from J, leaving 11 bases between them. Germline CDR1 reads LNHDA; CDR2 reads SQIVND (reference sequence). CDR3 protein: CASSFPGLSNQPQHF. DNA for the CDR3: TGTGCCAGTAGTTTCCCGGGTCTTAGCAATCAGCCCCAGCATTTT.